A single sample gave rise to the 23 T cell receptor beta chains below, sequenced in a study of T cell repertoires in aging, cancer and after chemotherapy. A mixed TRB-A/B primer pool amplified rearranged TRB by multiplex touch-down PCR. TCRdb re-derived calls from the multiplex PCR reads in MiXCR, one entry per CDR3 protein. The profile shows around 13,000 distinct CDR3 sequences, about 25% of them singletons. Amplification of TCR beta used genomic DNA extracted from peripheral blood. The sample was blood. The receptor set was obtained from a human donor in good health.

J is TRBJ2-7 and V is TRBV5-6; tentative D call: TRBD2 (5 bases). Germline values: CDR1 SGHDT, CDR2 YYEEEE. Trimming removed 2 bases from V and 6 bases from J, with 30 bases in between. The CDR3 extends over 19 amino acids. The CDR3 nucleotides read TGTGCCAGCAGCTTCGAGGGCATACGAAGACTCACGAGCCCCATCGAGCAGTACGTC. Translation gives CASSFEGIRRLTSPIEQYV.

The rearrangement joins TRBV28 to TRBJ1-2, with D unresolved. CDR3 length: 12 amino acids. Trimming cost V 8 bases and J 6 bases, with 13 bases left between them. Germline loops: CDR1 MDHEN, CDR2 SYDVKM. CDR3 sequence (DNA): TGTGCCAGCCATTACGGAGGGCATGGCTACACCTTC. Its protein is CASHYGGHGYTF.

The genes are TRBV4-2 and TRBJ1-6; D gene unclear. The CDR3 has 18 residues. Trimming left V 0 bases short and J 0 bases short, with 12 bases between. Germline CDR1 reads LGHNA; CDR2 reads YNFKEQ. The CDR3 DNA sequence: TGTGCCAGCAGCCAAGATCGGACGGGAAGCTCCTATAATTCACCCCTCCACTTT. Translation: CASSQDRTGSSYNSPLHF.

This clonotype was found a few times. The chain's CDR3 is CASSARGSTDTQYF. The CDR3 nucleotides are TGTGCCAGCTCGGCGAGGGGTAGCACAGATACGCAGTATTTT. V and J are TRBV7-9 and TRBJ2-3; D is possibly TRBD1 or TRBD2 (5 bases each). Germline CDR1 is SEHNR and CDR2 is FQNEAQ (reference sequence). The CDR3 loop spans 14 amino acids. The V end was cut by 8 bases, the J end by 0 bases, with 12 bases between.

The sample holds a few counts of this clonotype. The genes are TRBV6-5 and TRBJ2-5; 8 bases align to TRBD1. CDR1 is MNHEY and CDR2 is SVGAGI in the germline V gene. Germline trimming cut 4 bases from V and 1 base from J; bases unmatched to any gene: 5. The CDR3 covers 15 residues. The CDR3 spells CASSSTGTGQETQYF. In nucleotides, the CDR3 is TGTGCCAGCAGTTCAACCGGGACAGGCCAAGAGACCCAGTACTTC.

This clonotype was detected a few times. The J gene is TRBJ2-5, the V gene TRBV24-1; D is unresolved. The ends were cut back, 4 bases at V and 1 base at J, with 9 bases in the middle. The CDR3 length is 14 residues. Germline CDR1 is KGHDR and CDR2 is SFDVKD. The CDR3 region is CATSDRRTQETQYF. The CDR3 nucleotides are TGTGCCACCAGTGACCGCCGAACCCAAGAGACCCAGTACTTC.

In this sample, this clonotype turned up a few times. The chain has TRBV6-5 and TRBJ2-5; TRBD2 matches 9 bases. The length of the CDR3 is 14 residues. Germline CDR1 MNHEY, CDR2 SVGAGI. V lost 5 bases, J lost 3 bases, and 4 bases stayed unmatched. The CDR3 nucleotides are TGTGCCAGCAGTCGACAGCGGGGGGAAGAGACCCAGTACTTC. This gives the protein CASSRQRGEETQYF.

The V and J genes are TRBV20-1 and TRBJ2-2, with TRBD1 identical over 8 bases. This CDR3 comprises 16 residues. Germline assignment: CDR1 DFQATT and CDR2 SNEGSKA (reference sequence). J gave up 6 bases and V 5 bases, and 14 bases lay outside the gene matches. The CDR3 DNA sequence: TGCAGTGCTCCGGCCGGGACAGGTACAGGGGCCGGGGAGCTGTTTTTT. Its translation: CSAPAGTGTGAGELFF.

The chain combines TRBV6-5 with TRBJ1-3; D may be TRBD1 (5 bases). The CDR3 runs 18 residues. V shed 0 bases and J shed 0 bases, with 15 bases lying between them. Per the germline V gene, CDR1 is MNHEY and CDR2 is SVGAGI. CDR3 region: CASSYSVDGAHSGNTIYF. The CDR3 nucleotides read TGTGCCAGCAGTTACTCGGTTGACGGGGCACACTCTGGAAACACCATATATTTT.

This clonotype ranks as medium-sized (0.01 to 0.1%). V and J are TRBV7-9 and TRBJ2-2, with D possibly being TRBD2 (6 bases). Germline CDR1 SEHNR, CDR2 FQNEAQ (reference sequence). V lost 7 bases and J 7 bases, leaving 13 bases between the germline ends. This CDR3 has 13 amino acids. The CDR3 sequence is CASTLWGVGELFF. The CDR3, as DNA: TGTGCCAGCACACTCTGGGGGGTCGGGGAGCTGTTTTTT.

This sequence joins TRBV7-9 and TRBJ2-3; TRBD2 matches at 7 bases. The germline V gene has CDR1 SEHNR and CDR2 FQNEAQ (reference sequence). Losses at the gene ends were 5 bases for V and 6 bases for J; bases not matched to a gene: 11. The CDR3 has 15 residues. The CDR3 DNA is TGTGCCAGCAGCCCCGGGGGGAGCTTTGGGGATACGCAGTATTTT. It codes for CASSPGGSFGDTQYF.

J is TRBJ2-6 and V is TRBV7-2; D unclear. Germline lookup yields CDR1 SGHTA and CDR2 FQGNSA. The CDR3 covers 16 residues. V was trimmed by 4 bases and J by 0 bases, leaving 10 bases between them. The CDR3 bases are TGTGCCAGCAGCTCCAGATACAACTCTGGGGCCAACGTCCTGACTTTC. It encodes CASSSRYNSGANVLTF.

This CDR3 reads CASSRSGYGITGNQPQHF. CDR3 DNA sequence: TGTGCCAGTAGTAGGTCGGGGTACGGGATCACGGGCAATCAGCCCCAGCATTTT. This chain uses TRBV19 with TRBJ1-5; no clear D. This CDR3 comprises 18 residues. Trimming pared 4 bases from V and 2 bases from J, leaving 21 bases between. CDR1 is LNHDA and CDR2 is SQIVND in the germline V gene (reference sequence).

This chain links TRBV10-1 with TRBJ1-1, with 12 bases matching TRBD1. The CDR3 has 15 residues. Germline CDR1 is WNHNN and CDR2 is SYGVQD (reference sequence). Unmatched junction bases numbered 2, after V lost 6 bases and J lost 0 bases. The CDR3, as DNA: TGCGCCAGCAGCCGGGACAGGGGGCTGAACACTGAAGCTTTCTTT. It is translated as CASSRDRGLNTEAFF.

The CDR3 loop reads CASSPGLTRQETQYF. In DNA, the CDR3 is TGTGCCAGCAGCCCCGGACTCACGAGGCAAGAGACCCAGTACTTC. The chain is built from TRBV11-3 and TRBJ2-5; D may be TRBD2 (5 bases). There are 15 residues in the CDR3. Germline loops: CDR1 SGHNT, CDR2 YENEEA. V lost 5 bases, J lost 2 bases, and 15 bases lay in between.

V is TRBV7-9 and J is TRBJ1-2, with TRBD1 as a possible D gene (5 bases). This CDR3 spans 12 amino acids. With 1 base removed from V and 5 bases from J, the gap between germline ends came to 5 bases. Per the germline V gene, CDR1 is SEHNR and CDR2 is FQNEAQ (reference sequence). CDR3 amino acids: CASSLGTYGYTF. The CDR3, as DNA: TGTGCCAGCAGCTTAGGGACATATGGCTACACCTTC.

V gene TRBV5-1 combines with J gene TRBJ2-1; 7 bases match TRBD1. CDR1 is SGHRS, CDR2 YFSETQ, per germline. The CDR3 spans 16 residues. V shed 0 bases and J 3 bases; nucleotides not matched to a gene: 6. CDR3 coding DNA: TGCGCCAGCAGCTTGGTATTCGGGACAGTCTACAATGAGCAGTTCTTC. Amino acid sequence: CASSLVFGTVYNEQFF.

This clonotype occurred once. The chain carries TRBV19 and TRBJ2-1, with 10 positions matching TRBD1. Germline lookup yields CDR1 LNHDA and CDR2 SQIVND (reference sequence). The CDR3 spans 15 residues. The junction had 6 bases not matched to a gene; V was cut back by 6 bases and J by 4 bases. CDR3 residues: CASRTGQGLYNEQFF. The DNA of the CDR3 is TGTGCCAGTAGGACGGGACAGGGGTTATACAATGAGCAGTTCTTC.

The chain carries TRBV5-1 and TRBJ1-1, with D perhaps matching TRBD1 (6 bases). Trimming cost V 2 bases and J 1 base, with 12 bases left between them. The CDR3 covers 15 residues. Looked up from germline, CDR1 is SGHRS and CDR2 is YFSETQ. Here the CDR3 DNA reads TGCGCCAGCAGCTTCACAGGGTTGGGGAACACTGAAGCTTTCTTT. It encodes CASSFTGLGNTEAFF.

By frequency in the sample, this clonotype is large. The chain recombines TRBV29-1 with TRBJ1-2, with TRBD1 identical over 8 bases. This CDR3 spans 11 amino acids. J was trimmed by 6 bases and V by 3 bases; bases with no gene match: 0. Germline CDR1 reads SQVTM; CDR2 reads ANQGSEA. CDR3 amino acids: CSVETGDGYTF. The CDR3 DNA follows: TGCAGCGTTGAGACAGGGGATGGCTACACCTTC.

With respect to this clonotype: Germline and junction disagree at one end, which may indicate a read error. J is TRBJ2-3 and V is TRBV18; D is tentatively TRBD1 or TRBD2 (5 bases each). The CDR3 covers 16 residues. The V gene's germline CDR1 is KGHSH and CDR2 LQKENI. CDR3 bases: TGTCCCAGCTCGGACACCTTCGGGATGAGCACAGATACGCAGTATTTT. Translation: CPSSDTFGMSTDTQYF.

On this clonotype: A clone one base away is much larger, so this may be a read error. The chain recombines TRBV5-6 with TRBJ1-6; D remains unclear. Germline V gene lookup returns CDR1 SGHDT and CDR2 YYEEEE. The CDR3 is made up of 17 amino acids. V shed 4 bases and J shed 4 bases, with 18 bases lying between them. CDR3 residues: CASSLGVGRVYNSPLHF. The DNA of the CDR3 is TGTGCCAGCAGCCTAGGAGTGGGGAGGGTGTATAATTCACCCCTCCACTTT.

By frequency in the sample, this clonotype is medium-sized. This sequence joins TRBV19 and TRBJ1-6; weak D call: TRBD1 (6 bases). This CDR3 has 14 residues. CDR1 is LNHDA, CDR2 SQIVND, per germline (reference sequence). V shed 5 bases and J shed 6 bases, with 11 bases lying between them. CDR3 region: CASSPGQINSPLHF. In DNA form, the CDR3 reads TGTGCCAGTAGTCCAGGACAGATTAATTCACCCCTCCACTTT.